This T cell receptor beta chain was observed in a study of molecular identifiers for immune sequencing clone quantification (dated by TCRdb to 2016 to 2019). The study in broad terms: For a replicate experiment, RNA from roughly 20,000 or 100,000 naive CD8 T cells was divided into five aliquots, and four of the five aliquots were sequenced. CD8 T cells were used in a methods study to benchmark molecular-identifier clustering-based TCR repertoire sequencing (MIDCIRS) and TCR RNA copy counting. What the research found in general, with its limitations: A single cell's worth of spiked-in Jurkat TCR RNA was reported detectable even among 850,000 to 1,000,000 naive CD8 T cells. When barcode sub-clustering was omitted, TCR diversity was inflated by chimeric consensus sequences, with chimeras reaching as high as 47%. Clones above 20 RNA copies held over 97% of molecules in CMV-specific effector cells but under 1% in naive cells. Naive libraries contained spiked-in Jurkat TCR RNA (approximately nine copies' worth), which is not part of the donor repertoire. Modeling indicated about three TCR RNA copies recovered per cell, compared with about 9.4 by digital PCR, which implies a capture efficiency of about 31%. Identical TCR molecules sharing a barcode could cause highly expanded clone sizes to be underestimated.

Libraries of naive CD8 T cells were built from about 20,000 to 1,000,000 sorted cells, with 10%, 30% or 50% of the purified RNA used. On a BD FACSAria II, naive CD8 T cells were FACS-sorted as CD8+CD4-CCR7+CD45RA+ and collected into RLT Plus buffer. To test detection sensitivity, Jurkat RNA equal to over nine TCR copies was added to samples of roughly 18,000-1,100,000 naive CD8 T cells. Enrichment of CD8 T cells was done with RosetteSep CD8+ T Cell Enrichment Cocktail plus Ficoll-Paque, and ACK red cell lysis came afterward. This clonotype was seen many times. Its antigen is currently not known. No base-level quality is on record; no much larger clone is a single base apart. V trim: 5 bases; J trim: 6 bases; unmatched bases: 10. CDR1 and CDR2, per the germline V gene (reference sequence), are MNHEY and SMNVEV. The CDR3 numbers 14 residues from cysteine through phenylalanine. Only the CDR3 portion is preserved as DNA: 42 bases, with reading frame beginning at the first base.

The library was built by means of PCR. The data were produced on an Illumina HiSeq 4000. Bulk TCR libraries were made following a previously described method, with the TCR primers given in Table S5. Purification of total RNA was performed with the Qiagen AllPrep DNA/RNA kit. Before analysis, reads from multiple sequencing runs of one library were combined. The authors' analysis ran thus. Reads were retained only if the reads had an exact TCR constant sequence, and the retained reads were trimmed to 150 nt and grouped according to their 12-nt molecular barcodes. Reads within each barcode group were sub-clustered using a 15% Levenshtein threshold, and quality-weighted consensus sequences were constructed for each RNA molecule. Non-functional sequences were filtered out, along with any lower-count sequence sitting one edit away from another sequence. Based on fitting two negative binomial distributions, any barcode sub-cluster with under 20% of the maximum read count was discarded. The public reads were quality trimmed at Q25 with fastp and then assembled into clones with MiXCR by TCRdb, keeping productive beta chains. Under each unique CDR3 protein, matching rows form one entry showing the most common genes and DNA. TCRdb, not the authors, supplied the V and J calls. The sample table holds 70,000 to 95,000 distinct CDR3 sequences, of which 15% to 20% were seen once. The top ten constitute about 0.85% of the sample.

This TCR came from a human donor in good health. Some libraries in this study had Jurkat cell RNA spiked in. Sequenced input: naive CD8+ T cells from blood, with Jurkat cell RNA spiked in. What this sample's cell subset or site label stands for: FACS-sorted CD8+CD4-CCR7+CD45RA+ naive T cells. The V and J genes are TRBV27 and TRBJ2-7; the junction holds 7 bases that match TRBD1. The bases are TGTGCCAGCAGTGCCCCCTGGACAGGCTCCGAGCAGTACTTC. Its coded protein is CASSAPWTGSEQYF.